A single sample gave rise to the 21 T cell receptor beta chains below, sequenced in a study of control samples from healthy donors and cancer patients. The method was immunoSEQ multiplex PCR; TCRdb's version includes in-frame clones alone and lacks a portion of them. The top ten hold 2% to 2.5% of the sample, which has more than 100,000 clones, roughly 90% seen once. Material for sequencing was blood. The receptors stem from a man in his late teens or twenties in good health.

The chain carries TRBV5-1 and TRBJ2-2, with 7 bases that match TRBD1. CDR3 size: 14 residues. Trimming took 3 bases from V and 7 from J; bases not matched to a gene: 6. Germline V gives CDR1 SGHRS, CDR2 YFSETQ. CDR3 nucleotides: TGCGCCAGCAGCTCCCTGACAGGGCTCGGGGAGCTGTTTTTT. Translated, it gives CASSSLTGLGELFF.

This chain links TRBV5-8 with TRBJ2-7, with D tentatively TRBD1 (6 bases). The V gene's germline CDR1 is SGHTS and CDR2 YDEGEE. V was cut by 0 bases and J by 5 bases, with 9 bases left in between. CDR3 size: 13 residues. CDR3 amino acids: CASSLGRGNEQYV. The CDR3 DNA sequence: TGTGCCAGCAGCTTGGGCAGGGGAAACGAGCAGTACGTC.

Here the CDR3 reads CASSLGRGHEQYF. The CDR3 nucleotides read TGTGCCAGCAGTTTGGGCAGGGGCCACGAGCAGTACTTC. The rearrangement links TRBV12-3 or TRBV12-4 to TRBJ2-7; tentative D call: TRBD1 (6 bases). The germline V and J ends were trimmed by 3 bases and 5 bases, with 11 bases remaining between them. CDR3 length: 13 amino acids.

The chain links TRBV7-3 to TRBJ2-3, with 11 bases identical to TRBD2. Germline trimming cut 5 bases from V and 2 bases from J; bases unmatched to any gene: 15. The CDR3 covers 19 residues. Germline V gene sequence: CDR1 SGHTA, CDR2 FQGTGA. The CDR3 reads CASSQTPIELAGVTDTQYF. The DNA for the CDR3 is TGTGCCAGCAGCCAGACCCCCATTGAACTAGCGGGAGTCACAGATACGCAGTATTTT.

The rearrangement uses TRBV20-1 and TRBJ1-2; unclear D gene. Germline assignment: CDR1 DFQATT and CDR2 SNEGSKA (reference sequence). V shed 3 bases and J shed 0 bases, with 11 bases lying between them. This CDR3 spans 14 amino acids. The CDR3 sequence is CSASMGGTNYGYTF. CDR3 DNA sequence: TGCAGTGCTAGTATGGGAGGGACTAACTATGGCTACACCTTC.

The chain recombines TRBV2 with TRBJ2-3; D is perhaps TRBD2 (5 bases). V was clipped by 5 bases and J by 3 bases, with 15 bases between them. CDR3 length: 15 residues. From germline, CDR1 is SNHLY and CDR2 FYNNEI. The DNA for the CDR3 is TGTGCCAGCAGTTTAGCGAAACAGCCGACAGATACGCAGTATTTT. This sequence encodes CASSLAKQPTDTQYF.

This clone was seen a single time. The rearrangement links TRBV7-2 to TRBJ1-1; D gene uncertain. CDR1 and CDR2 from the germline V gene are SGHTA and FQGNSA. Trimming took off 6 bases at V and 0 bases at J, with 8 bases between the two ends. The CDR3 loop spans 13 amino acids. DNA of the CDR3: TGTGCCAGCAGATTAATATTGAACACTGAAGCTTTCTTT. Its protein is CASRLILNTEAFF.

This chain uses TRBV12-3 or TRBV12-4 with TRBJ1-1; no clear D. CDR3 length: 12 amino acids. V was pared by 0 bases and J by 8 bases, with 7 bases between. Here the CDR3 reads CASSLARLEAFF. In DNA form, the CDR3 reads TGTGCCAGCAGTTTAGCGCGTTTAGAAGCTTTCTTT.

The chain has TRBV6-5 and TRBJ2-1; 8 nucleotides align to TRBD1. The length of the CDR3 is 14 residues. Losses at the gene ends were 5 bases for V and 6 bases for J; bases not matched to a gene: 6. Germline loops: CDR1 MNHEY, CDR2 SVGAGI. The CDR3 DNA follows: TGTGCCAGCAGTACCCAGGGGGCGACCAATGAGCAGTTCTTC. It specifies CASSTQGATNEQFF.

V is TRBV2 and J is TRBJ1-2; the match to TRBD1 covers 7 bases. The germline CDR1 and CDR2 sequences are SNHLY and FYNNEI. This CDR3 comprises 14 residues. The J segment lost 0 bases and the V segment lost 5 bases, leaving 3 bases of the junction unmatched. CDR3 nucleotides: TGTGCCAGCAGTCGCAGGGGGTCTAACTATGGCTACACCTTC. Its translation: CASSRRGSNYGYTF. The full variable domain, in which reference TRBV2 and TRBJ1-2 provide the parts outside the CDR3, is EPEVTQTPSHQVTQMGQEVILRCVPISNHLYFYWYRQILGQKVEFLVSFYNNEISEKSEIFDDQFSVERPDGSNFTLKIRSTKLEDSAMYFCASSRRGSNYGYTFGSGTRLTVV.

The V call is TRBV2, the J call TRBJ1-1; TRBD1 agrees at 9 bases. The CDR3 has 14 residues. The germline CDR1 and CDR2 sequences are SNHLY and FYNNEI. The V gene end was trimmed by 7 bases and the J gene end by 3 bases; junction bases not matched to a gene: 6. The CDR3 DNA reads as TGTGCCAGCAAGGGACAGGGTAGAGACACTGAAGCTTTCTTT. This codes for CASKGQGRDTEAFF.

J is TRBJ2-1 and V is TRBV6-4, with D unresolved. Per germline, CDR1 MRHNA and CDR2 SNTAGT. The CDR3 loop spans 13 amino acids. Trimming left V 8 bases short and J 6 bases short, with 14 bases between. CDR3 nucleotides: TGTGCCAGCGCTGCCAAGGCGGCCAATGAGCAGTTCTTC. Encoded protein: CASAAKAANEQFF.

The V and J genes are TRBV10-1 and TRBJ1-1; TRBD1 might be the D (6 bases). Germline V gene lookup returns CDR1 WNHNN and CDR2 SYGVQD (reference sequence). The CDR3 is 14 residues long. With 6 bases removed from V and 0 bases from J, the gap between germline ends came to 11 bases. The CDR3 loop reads CASSPTGLNTEAFF. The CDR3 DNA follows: TGCGCCAGCAGCCCGACAGGCCTGAACACTGAAGCTTTCTTT.

CDR3 coding DNA: TGCGCCAGCAGCGTCCAGGGGGCCACTAATGAAAAACTGTTTTTT. It translates to CASSVQGATNEKLFF. The rearrangement uses TRBV5-1 and TRBJ1-4; 8 nucleotides match TRBD1. Germline-derived CDR1 and CDR2 are SGHRS and YFSETQ. The V gene end was trimmed by 4 bases and the J gene end by 2 bases; junction bases not matched to a gene: 4. The CDR3 loop spans 15 amino acids.

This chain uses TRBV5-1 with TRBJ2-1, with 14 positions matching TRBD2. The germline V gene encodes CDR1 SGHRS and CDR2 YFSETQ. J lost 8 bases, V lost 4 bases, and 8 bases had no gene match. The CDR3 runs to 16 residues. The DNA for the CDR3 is TGCGCCAGCAGCGAAGGGACTAGCGGGGGTTGGGATGAGCAGTTCTTC. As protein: CASSEGTSGGWDEQFF. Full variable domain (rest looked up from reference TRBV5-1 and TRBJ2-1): KAGVTQTPRYLIKTRGQQVTLSCSPISGHRSVSWYQQTPGQGLQFLFEYFSETQRNKGNFPGRFSGRQFSNSRSEMNVSTLELGDSALYLCASSEGTSGGWDEQFFGPGTRLTVL.

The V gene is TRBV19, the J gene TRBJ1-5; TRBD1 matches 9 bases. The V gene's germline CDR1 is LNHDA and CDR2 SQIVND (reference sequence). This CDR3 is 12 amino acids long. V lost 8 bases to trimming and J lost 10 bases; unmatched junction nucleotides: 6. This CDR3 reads CASADRGLPQHF. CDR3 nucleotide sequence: TGTGCCAGTGCGGACAGGGGACTTCCCCAGCATTTT.

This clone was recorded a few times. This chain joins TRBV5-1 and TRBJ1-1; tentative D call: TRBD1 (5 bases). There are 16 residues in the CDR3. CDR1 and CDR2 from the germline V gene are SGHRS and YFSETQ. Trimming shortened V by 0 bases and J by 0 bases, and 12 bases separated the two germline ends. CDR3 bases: TGCGCCAGCAGCTTGGGTCAGGGAAACATGAACACTGAAGCTTTCTTT. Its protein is CASSLGQGNMNTEAFF.

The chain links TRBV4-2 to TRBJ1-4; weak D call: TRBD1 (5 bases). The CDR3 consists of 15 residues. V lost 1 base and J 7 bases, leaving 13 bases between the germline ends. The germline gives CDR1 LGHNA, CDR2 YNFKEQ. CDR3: CASSQVQGRSEKLFF. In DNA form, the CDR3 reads TGTGCCAGCAGCCAAGTCCAGGGTAGAAGTGAAAAACTGTTTTTT.

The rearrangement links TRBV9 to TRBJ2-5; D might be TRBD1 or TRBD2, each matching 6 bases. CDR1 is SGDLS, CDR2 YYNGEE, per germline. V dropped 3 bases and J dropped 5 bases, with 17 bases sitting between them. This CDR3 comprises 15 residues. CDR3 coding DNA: TGTGCCAGCAGCGAGGGGGGCTCGCTCGGGGAGACCCAGTACTTC. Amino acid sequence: CASSEGGSLGETQYF.

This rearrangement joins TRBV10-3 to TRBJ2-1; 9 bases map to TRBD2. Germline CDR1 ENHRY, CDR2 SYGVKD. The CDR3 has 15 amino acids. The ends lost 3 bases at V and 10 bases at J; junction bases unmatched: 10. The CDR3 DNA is TGTGCCATCAGTGACGGTAGCGGGAGTGTAGGGGAGCAGTTCTTC. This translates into CAISDGSGSVGEQFF.

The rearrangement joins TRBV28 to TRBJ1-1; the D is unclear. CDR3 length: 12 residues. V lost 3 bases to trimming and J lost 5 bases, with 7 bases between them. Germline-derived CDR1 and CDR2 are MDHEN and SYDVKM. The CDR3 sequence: CASSFLGTEAFF. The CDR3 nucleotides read TGTGCCAGCAGTTTCTTGGGGACTGAAGCTTTCTTT.